This TCR beta chain was identified during a study of vaccination and CD4 T cells after COVID-19. As for the study in general: Convalescent donors were composed of six males and four females, of whom two were Hispanic.

About this clonotype: The antigen is undetermined.

The Oncomine TCR Beta short-read assay was applied to DNA of cultured CD4+ T cells. Cultures of CD4+ T cells served as the source for extracting genomic DNA. TCRdb analysed the PCR reads with MiXCR anew, one entry per CDR3 protein. The sample lists 7,600 or so distinct CDR3 sequences; more than 50% were seen once. Noted treatment: roughly nine-day PBMC culture with coronavirus spike peptide pools or control peptides (ViraFEST assay). The TCR originated in a human donor with COVID-19. The sequencing here drew on cultured CD4+ T cells from blood, taken after SARS-CoV-2 vaccination.

For the CDR3, the DNA is TGTGCCAGCAGCTTGGGTGCCTTGGCGGGGGGTGCGGGACAAGAGACCCAGTACTTC. This codes for CASSLGALAGGAGQETQYF. V and J are TRBV5-4 and TRBJ2-5, with 8 bases identical to TRBD2. V trimming: 0 bases; J trimming: 2 bases; junction bases outside the gene matches: 15. Germline CDR1 is SGHNT and CDR2 is YYREEE (reference sequence). This CDR3 has 19 amino acids.